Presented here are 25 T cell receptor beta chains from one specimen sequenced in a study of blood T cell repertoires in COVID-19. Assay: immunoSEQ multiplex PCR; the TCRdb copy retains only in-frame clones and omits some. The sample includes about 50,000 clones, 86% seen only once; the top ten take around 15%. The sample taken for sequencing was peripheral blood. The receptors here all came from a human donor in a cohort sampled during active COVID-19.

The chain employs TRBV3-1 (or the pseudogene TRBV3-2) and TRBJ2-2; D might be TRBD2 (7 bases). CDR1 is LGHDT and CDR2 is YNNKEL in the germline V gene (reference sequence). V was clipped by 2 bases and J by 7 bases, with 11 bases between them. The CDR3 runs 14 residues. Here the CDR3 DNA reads TGTGCCAGCAGCCAACCAGGGGAGGGCGGGGAGCTGTTTTTT. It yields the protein CASSQPGEGGELFF.

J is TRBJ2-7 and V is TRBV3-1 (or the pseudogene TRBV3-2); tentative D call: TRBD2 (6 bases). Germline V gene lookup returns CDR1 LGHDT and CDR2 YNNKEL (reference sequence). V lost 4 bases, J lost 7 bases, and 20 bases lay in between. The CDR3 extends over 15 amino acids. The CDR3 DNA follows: TGTGCCAGCAGCCCCGCGGTAGCGGTAATGGGTGAGCAGTACTTC. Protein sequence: CASSPAVAVMGEQYF.

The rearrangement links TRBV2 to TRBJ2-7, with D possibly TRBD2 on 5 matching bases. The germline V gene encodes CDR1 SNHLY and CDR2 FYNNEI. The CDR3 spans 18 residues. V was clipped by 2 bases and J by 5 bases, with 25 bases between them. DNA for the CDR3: TGTGCCAGCAGTGAACCGAAGGAGTCCGGCCAAGGAGGCGACGAGCAGTACTTC. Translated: CASSEPKESGQGGDEQYF.

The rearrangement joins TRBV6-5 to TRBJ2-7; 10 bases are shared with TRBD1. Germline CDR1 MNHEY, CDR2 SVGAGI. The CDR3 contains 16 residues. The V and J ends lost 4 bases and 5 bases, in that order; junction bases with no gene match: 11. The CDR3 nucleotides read TGTGCCAGCAGTTCCTTGTCCGGGACAGGGGCGAACGAGCAGTACTTC. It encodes CASSSLSGTGANEQYF.

The CDR3, as DNA: TGTGCCAGCACCCCCAGAAAGTATACTAGCGGTAGCTCCTACAATGAGCAGTTCTTC. It translates to CASTPRKYTSGSSYNEQFF. The chain recombines TRBV11-2 with TRBJ2-1; 8 positions agree with TRBD2. V dropped 7 bases and J dropped 0; count of bases not matched to a gene: 17. Germline V lookup: CDR1 SGHAT, CDR2 FQNNGV. This CDR3 region has 19 residues.

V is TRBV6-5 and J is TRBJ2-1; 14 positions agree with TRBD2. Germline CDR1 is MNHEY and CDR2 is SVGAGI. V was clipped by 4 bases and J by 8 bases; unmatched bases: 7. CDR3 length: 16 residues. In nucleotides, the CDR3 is TGTGCCAGCAGTTCCACCGGACTAGCGGGAGGCTATGAGCAGTTCTTC. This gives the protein CASSSTGLAGGYEQFF.

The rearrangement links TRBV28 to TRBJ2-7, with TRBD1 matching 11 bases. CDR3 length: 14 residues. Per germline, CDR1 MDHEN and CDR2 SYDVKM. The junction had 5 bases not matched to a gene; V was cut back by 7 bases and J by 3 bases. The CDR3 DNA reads TGTGCCAGCACTAGGGGACAGGGGGGCTACGAGCAGTACTTC. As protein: CASTRGQGGYEQYF.

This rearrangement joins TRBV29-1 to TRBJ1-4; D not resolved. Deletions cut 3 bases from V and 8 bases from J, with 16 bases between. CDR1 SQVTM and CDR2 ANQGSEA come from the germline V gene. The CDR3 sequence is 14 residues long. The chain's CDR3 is CSVEESGQGEKLFF. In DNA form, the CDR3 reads TGCAGCGTTGAGGAGAGTGGTCAAGGCGAAAAACTGTTTTTT. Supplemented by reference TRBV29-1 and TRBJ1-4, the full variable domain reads SAVISQKPSRDICQRGTSLTIQCQVDSQVTMMFWYRQQPGQSLTLIATANQGSEATYESGFVIDKFPISRPNLTFSTLTVSNMSPEDSSIYLCSVEESGQGEKLFFGSGTQLSVL.

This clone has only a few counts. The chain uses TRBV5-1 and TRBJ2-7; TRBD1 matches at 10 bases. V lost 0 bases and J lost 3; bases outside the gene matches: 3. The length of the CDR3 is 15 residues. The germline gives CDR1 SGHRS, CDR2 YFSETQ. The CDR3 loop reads CASSLVGDRGYEQYF. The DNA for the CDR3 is TGCGCCAGCAGCTTGGTTGGGGACAGGGGCTACGAGCAGTACTTC.

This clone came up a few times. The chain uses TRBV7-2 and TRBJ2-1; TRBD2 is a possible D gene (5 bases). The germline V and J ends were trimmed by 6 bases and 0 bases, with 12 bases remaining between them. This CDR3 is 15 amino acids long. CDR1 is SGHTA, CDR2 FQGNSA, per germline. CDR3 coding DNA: TGTGCCAGCAGGGAACTAGTCCTCTCCTACAATGAGCAGTTCTTC. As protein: CASRELVLSYNEQFF. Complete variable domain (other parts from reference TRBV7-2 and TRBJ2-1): GAGVSQSPSNKVTEKGKDVELRCDPISGHTALYWYRQSLGQGLEFLIYFQGNSAPDKSGLPSDRFSAERTGGSVSTLTIQRTQQEDSAVYLCASRELVLSYNEQFFGPGTRLTVL.

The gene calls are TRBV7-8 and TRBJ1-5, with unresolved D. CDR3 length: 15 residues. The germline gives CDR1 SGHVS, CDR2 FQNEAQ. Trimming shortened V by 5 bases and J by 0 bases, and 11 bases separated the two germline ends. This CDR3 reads CASSPSGYSNQPQHF. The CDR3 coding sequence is TGTGCCAGCAGCCCCTCGGGGTATAGCAATCAGCCCCAGCATTTT. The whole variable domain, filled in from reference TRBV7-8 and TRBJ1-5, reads GAGVSQSPRYKVAKRGQDVALRCDPISGHVSLFWYQQALGQGPEFLTYFQNEAQLDKSGLPSDRFFAERPEGSVSTLKIQRTQQEDSAVYLCASSPSGYSNQPQHFGDGTRLSIL.

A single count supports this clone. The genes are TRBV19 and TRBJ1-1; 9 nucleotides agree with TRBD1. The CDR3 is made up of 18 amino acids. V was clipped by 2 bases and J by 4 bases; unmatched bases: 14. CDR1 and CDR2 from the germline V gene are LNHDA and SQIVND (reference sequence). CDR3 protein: CASSIYSTGTGYGTEAFF. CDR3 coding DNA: TGTGCCAGTAGTATATATTCCACCGGGACAGGGTACGGCACTGAAGCTTTCTTT.

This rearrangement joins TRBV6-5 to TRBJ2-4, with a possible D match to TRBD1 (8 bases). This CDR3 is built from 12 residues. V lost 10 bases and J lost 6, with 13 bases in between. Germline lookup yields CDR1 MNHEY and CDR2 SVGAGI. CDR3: CATQGEGNIQYF. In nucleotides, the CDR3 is TGTGCCACACAGGGGGAGGGAAACATTCAGTACTTC.

The CDR3 is CASSLEVGSSYNSPLHF. DNA for the CDR3: TGTGCCAGCAGCTTGGAGGTGGGGAGCTCCTATAATTCACCCCTCCACTTT. The V gene is TRBV5-8, the J gene TRBJ1-6; D is unclear. Germline CDR1 is SGHTS and CDR2 is YDEGEE. The V end lost 0 bases, the J end lost 0 bases, and 10 bases lay between the germline ends. The CDR3 consists of 17 residues.

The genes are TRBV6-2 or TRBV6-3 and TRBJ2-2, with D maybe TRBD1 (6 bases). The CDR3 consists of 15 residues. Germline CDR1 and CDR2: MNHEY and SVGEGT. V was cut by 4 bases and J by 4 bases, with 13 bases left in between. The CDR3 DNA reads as TGTGCCAGCAGTTCTGGACAGACCCTCACCGGGGAGCTGTTTTTT. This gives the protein CASSSGQTLTGELFF.

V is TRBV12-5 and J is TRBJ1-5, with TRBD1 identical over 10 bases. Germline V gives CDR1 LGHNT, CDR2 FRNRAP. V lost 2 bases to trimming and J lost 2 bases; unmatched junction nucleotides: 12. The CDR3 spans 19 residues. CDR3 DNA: TGTGCTAGTGGTTTGCGGACCTCGGGACAGGGGAAAGGCAATCAGCCCCAGCATTTT. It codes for CASGLRTSGQGKGNQPQHF. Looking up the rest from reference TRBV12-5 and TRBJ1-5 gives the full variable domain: DARVTQTPRHKVTEMGQEVTMRCQPILGHNTVFWYRQTMMQGLELLAYFRNRAPLDDSGMPKDRFSAEMPDATLATLKIQPSEPRDSAVYFCASGLRTSGQGKGNQPQHFGDGTRLSIL.

The CDR3 loop reads CAISDHWMAGNTEAFF. The CDR3 DNA sequence: TGTGCCATCAGTGACCACTGGATGGCAGGGAACACTGAAGCTTTCTTT. J is TRBJ1-1 and V is TRBV10-3; D not certain. The CDR3 spans 16 residues. The V gene's germline CDR1 is ENHRY and CDR2 SYGVKD. V was pared by 3 bases and J by 1 base, with 15 bases between.

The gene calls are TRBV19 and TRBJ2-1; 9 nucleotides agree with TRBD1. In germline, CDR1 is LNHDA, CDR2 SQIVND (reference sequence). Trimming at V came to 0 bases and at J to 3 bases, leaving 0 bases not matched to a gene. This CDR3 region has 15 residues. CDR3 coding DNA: TGTGCCAGTAGTATAGAGGGACAGGGCTACAATGAGCAGTTCTTC. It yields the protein CASSIEGQGYNEQFF.

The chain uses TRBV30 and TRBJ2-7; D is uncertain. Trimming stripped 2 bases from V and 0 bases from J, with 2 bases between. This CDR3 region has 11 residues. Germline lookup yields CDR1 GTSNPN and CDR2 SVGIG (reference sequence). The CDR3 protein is CAWSLSYEQYF. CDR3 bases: TGTGCCTGGAGTCTCTCCTACGAGCAGTACTTC.

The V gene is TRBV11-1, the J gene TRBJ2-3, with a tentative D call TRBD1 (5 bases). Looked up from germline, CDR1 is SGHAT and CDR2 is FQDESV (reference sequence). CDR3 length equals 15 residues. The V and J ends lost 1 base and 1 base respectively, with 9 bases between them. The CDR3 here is CASSLVVRGTDTQYF. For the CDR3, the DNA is TGTGCCAGCAGCTTAGTCGTCAGGGGCACAGATACGCAGTATTTT. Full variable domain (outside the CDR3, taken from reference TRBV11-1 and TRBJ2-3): EAEVAQSPRYKITEKSQAVAFWCDPISGHATLYWYRQILGQGPELLVQFQDESVVDDSQLPKDRFSAERLKGVDSTLKIQPAELGDSAMYLCASSLVVRGTDTQYFGPGTRLTVL.

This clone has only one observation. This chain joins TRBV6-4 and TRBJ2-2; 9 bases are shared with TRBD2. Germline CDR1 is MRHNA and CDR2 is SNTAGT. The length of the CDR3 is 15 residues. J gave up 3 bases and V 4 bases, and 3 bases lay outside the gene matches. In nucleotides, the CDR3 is TGTGCCAGCAGTGCCGAGCGGGGGGACACCGGGGAGCTGTTTTTT. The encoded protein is CASSAERGDTGELFF.

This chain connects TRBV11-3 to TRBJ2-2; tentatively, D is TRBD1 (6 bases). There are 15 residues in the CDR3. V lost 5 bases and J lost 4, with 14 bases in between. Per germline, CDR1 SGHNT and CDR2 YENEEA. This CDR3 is CASSPTRGSTGELFF. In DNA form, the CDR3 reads TGTGCCAGCAGCCCCACCAGGGGATCCACCGGGGAGCTGTTTTTT.

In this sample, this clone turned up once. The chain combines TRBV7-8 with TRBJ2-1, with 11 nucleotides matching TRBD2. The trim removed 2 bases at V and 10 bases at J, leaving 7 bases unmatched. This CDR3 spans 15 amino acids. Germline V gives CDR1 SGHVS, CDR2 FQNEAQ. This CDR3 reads CASSLRLAGKPEQFF. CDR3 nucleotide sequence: TGTGCCAGCAGCTTACGACTAGCGGGGAAACCAGAGCAGTTCTTC.

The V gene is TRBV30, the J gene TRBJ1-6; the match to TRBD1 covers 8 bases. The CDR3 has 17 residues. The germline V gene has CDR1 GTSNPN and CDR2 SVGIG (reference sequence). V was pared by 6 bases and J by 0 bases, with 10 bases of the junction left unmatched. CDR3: CACHIGDRSSYNSPLHF. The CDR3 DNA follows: TGTGCCTGCCACATCGGGGACAGGAGCTCCTATAATTCACCCCTCCACTTT.

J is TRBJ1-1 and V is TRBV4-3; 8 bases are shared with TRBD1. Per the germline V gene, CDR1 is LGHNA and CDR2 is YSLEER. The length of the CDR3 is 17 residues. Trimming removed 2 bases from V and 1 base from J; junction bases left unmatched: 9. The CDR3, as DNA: TGCGCCAGCAGCCAAAGGATTGGGACAGGATCGAACACTGAAGCTTTCTTT. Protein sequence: CASSQRIGTGSNTEAFF.